Shown below are 11 T cell receptor beta chains from a single sample sequenced in a study of blood T cells in healthy people across ages. A J-beta primer mix and a sample-barcoded 5' primer were used in a second PCR of about 7 to 12 cycles. MiXCR, run by TCRdb on the 5' RACE reads, gives a single entry per CDR3 protein. The profile shows 550,000 to 700,000 distinct CDR3 sequences, roughly a quarter of them singletons. The sample comprised blood. All receptors come from a woman aged 70-85 years in good health.

The chain uses TRBV6-6 and TRBJ2-5, with 11 bases aligning to TRBD2. CDR1 MNHNY and CDR2 SVGAGI come from the germline V gene (reference sequence). V dropped 5 bases and J dropped 4; count of bases not matched to a gene: 6. CDR3 length: 15 residues. CDR3 sequence: CASSRTSGGLETQYF. The CDR3, as DNA: TGTGCCAGCAGTCGCACTAGCGGGGGTTTAGAGACCCAGTACTTC.

This clonotype was counted many times. The chain is built from TRBV3-1 and TRBJ1-2; the match to TRBD1 covers 8 bases. CDR3 length: 13 amino acids. Germline CDR1 is LGHDT and CDR2 is YNNKEL (reference sequence). V lost 5 bases and J lost 7; bases outside the gene matches: 6. DNA of the CDR3: TGTGCCAGCAGCTTCGGACAGGGCCCTGGCTACACCTTC. This gives the protein CASSFGQGPGYTF. The whole variable domain, filled in from reference TRBV3-1 and TRBJ1-2, reads DTAVSQTPKYLVTQMGNDKSIKCEQNLGHDTMYWYKQDSKKFLKIMFSYNNKELIINETVPNRFSPKSPDKAHLNLHINSLELGDSAVYFCASSFGQGPGYTFGSGTRLTVV.

The chain links TRBV10-3 to TRBJ2-5; 13 bases agree with TRBD2. This CDR3 contains 15 residues. The V segment lost 5 bases and the J segment 4 bases; nucleotides outside the gene matches: 4. Germline V lookup: CDR1 ENHRY, CDR2 SYGVKD. The CDR3 coding sequence is TGTGCCATCAGTCCGGGACTAGCGGGGACAGAGACCCAGTACTTC. Translating gives CAISPGLAGTETQYF.

This chain connects TRBV5-1 to TRBJ1-2, with D unresolved. This CDR3 has 16 residues. The germline CDR1 and CDR2 sequences are SGHRS and YFSETQ. Trimming cost V 4 bases and J 6 bases, with 22 bases left between them. DNA of the CDR3: TGCGCCAGCAGCCTACATGGGCCCAAGAGTACTAATGGCTACACCTTC. Protein sequence: CASSLHGPKSTNGYTF.

The rearrangement joins TRBV12-3 or TRBV12-4 to TRBJ1-1; 9 bases fit TRBD1. V shed 4 bases, J shed 0 bases, and the junction held 6 bases outside the gene matches. The CDR3 is 16 residues long. DNA of the CDR3: TGTGCCAGCAGTTCCTATGGGACAGGGATGAACACTGAAGCTTTCTTT. As protein: CASSSYGTGMNTEAFF.

The chain uses TRBV20-1 and TRBJ2-7; 8 nucleotides agree with TRBD1. The CDR3 covers 13 residues. Germline assignment: CDR1 DFQATT and CDR2 SNEGSKA (reference sequence). Trimming at V came to 4 bases and at J to 5 bases, leaving 7 bases not matched to a gene. The CDR3 bases are TGCAGTGCTATATACCGGGACAGGCACGAGCAGTACTTC. Encoded protein: CSAIYRDRHEQYF.

J is TRBJ2-1 and V is TRBV5-1; 10 bases fit TRBD2. The CDR3 contains 15 residues. Germline CDR1 reads SGHRS; CDR2 reads YFSETQ. V lost 3 bases, J lost 7 bases, and 7 bases stayed unmatched. This chain's CDR3 is CASSSLAGTSNEQFF. In nucleotides, the CDR3 is TGCGCCAGCAGCTCACTAGCGGGAACTTCTAATGAGCAGTTCTTC. The full variable domain, completed using reference TRBV5-1 and TRBJ2-1, is KAGVTQTPRYLIKTRGQQVTLSCSPISGHRSVSWYQQTPGQGLQFLFEYFSETQRNKGNFPGRFSGRQFSNSRSEMNVSTLELGDSALYLCASSSLAGTSNEQFFGPGTRLTVL.

V gene TRBV12-3 or TRBV12-4 combines with J gene TRBJ2-5; 9 bases are shared with TRBD2. V lost 2 bases to trimming and J lost 3 bases; unmatched junction nucleotides: 4. This CDR3 contains 15 residues. The chain's CDR3 is CASSLTSSGEETQYF. CDR3 nucleotide sequence: TGTGCCAGCAGTTTAACATCTAGCGGGGAAGAGACCCAGTACTTC.

The V call is TRBV6-5, the J call TRBJ1-2, with 9 bases that match TRBD1. The CDR3 extends over 18 amino acids. Germline V gives CDR1 MNHEY, CDR2 SVGAGI. Trimming at V came to 0 bases and at J to 2 bases, leaving 10 bases not matched to a gene. CDR3 nucleotide sequence: TGTGCCAGCAGTTACTCTCTGGGGGGACAGGGACTAAACTATGGCTACACCTTC. Amino acids: CASSYSLGGQGLNYGYTF.

This clonotype showed up just a few times. The chain has TRBV4-3 and TRBJ1-3; possible D gene TRBD1, 6 bases. Germline V lookup: CDR1 LGHNA, CDR2 YSLEER. The CDR3 runs to 18 residues. V was pared by 1 base and J by 0 bases, with 16 bases between. The CDR3 spells CASSQGLSRGRSGNTIYF. CDR3 nucleotide sequence: TGCGCCAGCAGCCAAGGCCTGAGTCGGGGGCGCTCTGGAAACACCATATATTTT.

V is TRBV20-1 and J is TRBJ1-4; D perhaps matches TRBD1 (6 bases). Per the germline V gene, CDR1 is DFQATT and CDR2 is SNEGSKA (reference sequence). V was shortened by 1 base and J by 8 bases, with 14 bases between the two germline ends. The CDR3 has 14 amino acids. The DNA of the CDR3 is TGCAGTGCTAGAGCTGGGGGGCGGGAAGAAAAACTGTTTTTT. Encoded protein: CSARAGGREEKLFF.